This is a list of T cell receptor beta chains from one sample in a study of cytomegalovirus exposure and HLA in healthy donors. The method was immunoSEQ multiplex PCR; TCRdb's version includes in-frame clones alone and lacks a portion of them. Seen here are about 98,000 clones, roughly two thirds observed once, and the top ten hold 1.2%. Source material: PBMCs. The receptor set was obtained from a female donor in good health and CMV-seronegative. Both conserved end residues are part of each CDR3. A D gene is named only where the DNA matches it firmly. Clone size is given for some rows only: seen once, a few or many times, or a class if the clone is expanded.

>.|.|11|TRBJ2-3|TRBV6-4
CATLSGDTQYF
TGTGCCACCTTGTCAGGTGATACGCAGTATTTT
>.|.|13|TRBJ1-1|TRBV27
CASSFQANTEAFF
TGTGCCAGCAGTTTCCAAGCGAACACTGAAGCTTTCTTT
>TRBD1|.|14|TRBJ1-2|TRBV27
CASSPAGQHYGYTF
TGTGCCAGCAGTCCCGCGGGACAGCACTATGGCTACACCTTC
>TRBD1|.|14|TRBJ1-5|TRBV2
CASRSGTGMLPQHF
TGTGCCAGCCGCTCTGGGACAGGAATGTTGCCCCAGCATTTT
>.|.|16|TRBJ2-7|TRBV7-2
CASSPSTASVRREQYF
TGTGCCAGCAGCCCCTCGACGGCTAGCGTCCGGCGGGAGCAGTACTTC
>.|.|13|TRBJ1-1|TRBV29-1
CSVVMTSNTEAFF
TGCAGCGTCGTTATGACATCGAACACTGAAGCTTTCTTT
>TRBD2|.|15|TRBJ2-1|TRBV2
CASSILAGGRNEQFF
TGTGCCAGCAGTATCCTAGCGGGGGGCCGTAATGAGCAGTTCTTC
>TRBD2|.|15|TRBJ2-1|TRBV4-1
CASTPAGGPYNEQFF
TGCGCCAGCACCCCGGCGGGAGGACCCTACAATGAGCAGTTCTTC
>TRBD1|.|18|TRBJ1-6|TRBV27
CASRSWDRGLGGNSPLHF
TGTGCCAGCAGAAGCTGGGACAGGGGGCTAGGGGGTAATTCACCCCTCCACTTT
>.|.|14|TRBJ1-6|TRBV7-2
CASSPQWGDSPLHF
TGTGCCAGCAGCCCGCAGTGGGGCGATTCACCCCTCCACTTT
>.|.|15|TRBJ1-2|TRBV30
CAWRGRQSEVYGYTF
TGTGCCTGGAGGGGAAGACAGTCCGAGGTCTATGGCTACACCTTC
>.|.|13|TRBJ1-2|TRBV28
CASKTDTNYGYTF
TGTGCCAGTAAGACAGACACTAACTATGGCTACACCTTC
>.|.|13|TRBJ1-1|TRBV5-8
CASSIAEYTEAFF
TGTGCCAGCAGCATCGCAGAATACACTGAAGCTTTCTTT
>TRBD1|.|13|TRBJ1-1|TRBV6-1
CASRGDRNTEAFF
TGTGCCAGCAGGGGGGACAGAAACACTGAAGCTTTCTTT
>TRBD1|.|15|TRBJ1-5|TRBV5-6
CASSLTGGINQPQHF
TGTGCCAGCAGCTTGACAGGGGGGATCAATCAGCCCCAGCATTTT
>.|.|16|TRBJ2-1|TRBV18
CASSPPGFGKGNEQFF
TGTGCCAGCTCACCACCGGGCTTCGGGAAGGGCAATGAGCAGTTCTTC
>.|.|15|TRBJ2-6|TRBV29-1
CSPGRGLTGANVLTF
TGCAGCCCAGGCCGGGGGTTGACCGGGGCCAACGTCCTGACTTTC
>TRBD2|.|18|TRBJ2-7|TRBV9
CASSPPERLAGSSYEQYF
TGTGCCAGCAGCCCCCCCGAACGACTAGCGGGGAGCTCCTACGAGCAGTACTTC
>TRBD1|.|14|TRBJ1-4|TRBV7-9
CASSLVGTEQKLFF
TGTGCCAGCAGCTTAGTCGGGACAGAGCAAAAACTGTTTTTT
>TRBD1|.|15|TRBJ1-1|TRBV11-2
CASSFTGGADTEAFF
TGTGCCAGCAGCTTCACAGGGGGCGCGGACACTGAAGCTTTCTTT
>TRBD2|.|15|TRBJ2-3|TRBV30
CAWSEAGGPADTQYF
TGTGCCTGGAGTGAAGCGGGAGGGCCAGCAGATACGCAGTATTTT
>TRBD2|.|17|TRBJ2-7|TRBV7-6
CASSYQSRREGRDEQYF
TGTGCCAGCAGCTACCAATCTAGGCGGGAGGGCCGCGACGAGCAGTACTTC
>TRBD2|.|14|TRBJ2-3|TRBV7-9
CASSLRSQSREVIF
TGTGCCAGCAGCTTAAGGAGTCAGTCGCGGGAGGTAATTTTT
>.|few|15|TRBJ1-1|TRBV19
CASSRRGAGNTEAFF
TGTGCCAGTAGTCGCAGGGGCGCAGGGAACACTGAAGCTTTCTTT
>TRBD1|.|15|TRBJ2-2|TRBV11-3
CASSTAQGANGELFF
TGTGCCAGCAGCACCGCGCAGGGGGCTAACGGGGAGCTGTTTTTT
>TRBD2|.|15|TRBJ2-1|TRBV5-4
CASSPGTSGYNEQFF
TGTGCCAGCAGCCCCGGGACTAGCGGGTACAATGAGCAGTTCTTC
>TRBD2|.|14|TRBJ2-1|TRBV29-1
CSVRGGAGINEQFF
TGCAGCGTTCGCGGGGGGGCCGGAATCAATGAGCAGTTCTTC
>.|.|14|TRBJ2-7|TRBV28
CASSLLGAQYEQYF
TGTGCCAGCAGTTTGCTTGGGGCGCAGTACGAGCAGTACTTC
>.|.|15|TRBJ1-2|TRBV18
CASSLTVRVDYGYTF
TGTGCCAGCTCGTTAACGGTCCGGGTGGACTATGGCTACACCTTC
>TRBD2|.|11|TRBJ2-5|TRBV29-1
CSVGTIETQYF
TGCAGCGTGGGGACTATAGAGACCCAGTACTTC
>TRBD2|.|15|TRBJ2-1|TRBV13
CASSRGGNINNEQFF
TGTGCCAGCAGCCGCGGGGGGAATATTAACAATGAGCAGTTCTTC
>TRBD2|.|15|TRBJ2-1|TRBV5-4
CASSAVAGLYNEQFF
TGTGCCAGCAGCGCCGTAGCGGGCCTCTACAATGAGCAGTTCTTC
>.|.|14|TRBJ2-7|TRBV19
CASSIGGNLYEQYF
TGTGCCAGTAGTATCGGAGGGAATCTCTACGAGCAGTACTTC
>TRBD1|.|16|TRBJ2-5|TRBV5-4
CASSYPGDRVFETQYF
TGTGCCAGCAGCTATCCTGGGGACAGGGTGTTCGAGACCCAGTACTTC
>.|.|15|TRBJ2-1|TRBV18
CASSPRAGNSNEQFF
TGTGCCAGCTCACCACGCGCAGGTAACAGTAATGAGCAGTTCTTC
>TRBD2|medium-sized|15|TRBJ2-3|TRBV28
CASSPLAEGTDTQYF
TGTGCCAGCAGTCCACTAGCGGAGGGGACAGATACGCAGTATTTT
>.|.|17|TRBJ2-5|TRBV4-1
CASSQNPGGGPRETQYF
TGCGCCAGCAGCCAGAACCCTGGGGGGGGGCCTCGGGAGACCCAGTACTTC